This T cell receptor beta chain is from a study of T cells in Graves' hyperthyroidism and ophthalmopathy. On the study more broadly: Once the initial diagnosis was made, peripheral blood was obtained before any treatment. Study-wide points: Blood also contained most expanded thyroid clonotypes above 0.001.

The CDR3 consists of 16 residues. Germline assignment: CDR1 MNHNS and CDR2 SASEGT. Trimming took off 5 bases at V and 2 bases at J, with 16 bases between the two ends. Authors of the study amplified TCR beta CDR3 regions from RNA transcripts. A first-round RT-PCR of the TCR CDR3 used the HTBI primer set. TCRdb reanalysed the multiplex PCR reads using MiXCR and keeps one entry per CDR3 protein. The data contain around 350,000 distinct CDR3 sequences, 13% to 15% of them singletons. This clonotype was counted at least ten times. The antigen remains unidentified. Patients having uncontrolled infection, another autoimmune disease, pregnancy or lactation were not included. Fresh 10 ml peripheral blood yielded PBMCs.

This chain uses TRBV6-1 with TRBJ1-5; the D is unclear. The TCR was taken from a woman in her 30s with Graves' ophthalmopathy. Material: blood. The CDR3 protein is CASSSRPIWGNQPQHF. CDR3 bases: TGTGCCAGCAGTTCCCGTCCAATTTGGGGCAATCAGCCCCAGCATTTT.